These 10 T cell receptor beta chains originate from one sample sequenced in a study of blood T cell repertoires in COVID-19. Only in-frame clones appear in the TCRdb table, and some are missing; sequencing was by immunoSEQ multiplex PCR. Found here are about 98,000 clones, around 82% of them singletons; the top ten hold 9.5% to 13%. The specimen was peripheral blood. The receptors come from a man between 65 and 79 years old with active or convalescent COVID-19.

This chain connects TRBV29-1 to TRBJ1-2, with 12 bases matching TRBD1. Germline-derived CDR1 and CDR2 are SQVTM and ANQGSEA. This CDR3 has 17 residues. With V trimmed by 4 bases and J by 6 bases, 15 bases remained unmatched. This chain's CDR3 is CSVGSWDRGLNGDGYTF. CDR3 nucleotides: TGCAGCGTTGGGTCATGGGACAGGGGGCTTAACGGGGATGGCTACACCTTC.

This clone was observed a single time. J is TRBJ2-4 and V is TRBV5-6; 7 bases fit TRBD2. This CDR3 comprises 16 residues. V shed 3 bases, J shed 7 bases, and the junction held 13 bases outside the gene matches. Germline V CDR1 and CDR2: SGHDT, YYEEEE. The CDR3 nucleotides are TGTGCCAGCAGCTCACGCTCGGGGGGTCACCCGAACATTCAGTACTTC. Its protein is CASSSRSGGHPNIQYF.

The V call is TRBV6-5, the J call TRBJ1-1; unclear D gene. Germline assignment: CDR1 MNHEY and CDR2 SVGAGI. This CDR3 is 14 amino acids long. Trimming pared 1 base from V and 3 bases from J, leaving 9 bases between. CDR3 DNA: TGTGCCAGCAGTTACTTAGGGAGGGACACTGAAGCTTTCTTT. Protein: CASSYLGRDTEAFF.

V is TRBV5-5 and J is TRBJ1-5; D gene unclear. Germline V CDR1 and CDR2: SGHKS, YYEKEE (reference sequence). The CDR3 totals 14 residues. Trimming removed 3 bases at V and 1 base at J, with 8 bases between. CDR3: CASSSFQSNQPQHF. As DNA, the CDR3 is TGTGCCAGCAGCTCGTTTCAGAGCAATCAGCCCCAGCATTTT. Full variable domain (rest looked up from reference TRBV5-5 and TRBJ1-5): DAGVTQSPTHLIKTRGQQVTLRCSPISGHKSVSWYQQVLGQGPQFIFQYYEKEERGRGNFPDRFSARQFPNYSSELNVNALLLGDSALYLCASSSFQSNQPQHFGDGTRLSIL.

This chain links TRBV9 with TRBJ1-4; 7 nucleotides agree with TRBD1. V lost 2 bases, J lost 3 bases, and 4 bases stayed unmatched. The CDR3 spans 15 residues. Germline CDR1 SGDLS, CDR2 YYNGEE. The DNA of the CDR3 is TGTGCCAGCAGCGTTGGGGGACAGCCTAATGAAAAACTGTTTTTT. Amino acid sequence: CASSVGGQPNEKLFF.

The chain links TRBV15 to TRBJ1-5; D gene uncertain. Per the germline V gene, CDR1 is LNHNV and CDR2 is YYDKDF (reference sequence). Trimming pared 0 bases from V and 7 bases from J, leaving 10 bases between. The CDR3 covers 14 residues. CDR3 sequence (DNA): TGTGCCACCAGCAGAGATCGGGTTAGCCAGCCCCAGCATTTT. This gives the protein CATSRDRVSQPQHF.

This chain links TRBV4-2 with TRBJ1-1; TRBD1 agrees at 9 bases. This CDR3 region has 15 residues. Per the germline V gene, CDR1 is LGHNA and CDR2 is YNFKEQ. V lost 1 base to trimming and J lost 11 bases; unmatched junction nucleotides: 11. The CDR3 reads CASSQVSTGQGVAFF. For the CDR3, the DNA is TGTGCCAGCAGCCAAGTATCAACGGGACAGGGAGTCGCTTTCTTT.

V is TRBV5-5 and J is TRBJ1-5; 7 bases align to TRBD1. Germline V gives CDR1 SGHKS, CDR2 YYEKEE (reference sequence). CDR3 length equals 14 residues. J was trimmed by 4 bases and V by 2 bases; bases with no gene match: 3. The CDR3 sequence is CASSFPGQNQPQHF. The CDR3 region has the DNA TGTGCCAGCAGCTTCCCGGGACAGAATCAGCCCCAGCATTTT.

V and J are TRBV18 and TRBJ1-1; D perhaps matches TRBD1 (6 bases). The germline V gene encodes CDR1 KGHSH and CDR2 LQKENI. V was cut by 2 bases and J by 5 bases, with 9 bases left in between. The CDR3 is made up of 13 amino acids. The CDR3 reads CASSPNRETEAFF. The CDR3 DNA follows: TGTGCCAGCTCACCAAACAGGGAGACTGAAGCTTTCTTT.

The chain couples TRBV18 to TRBJ2-1; TRBD2 matches 11 bases. The CDR3 is 17 residues long. Losses at the gene ends were 0 bases for V and 5 bases for J; bases not matched to a gene: 6. From germline, CDR1 is KGHSH and CDR2 LQKENI. The CDR3 DNA follows: TGTGCCAGCTCACCACCTACTAGCGGGGGACCTCACAATGAGCAGTTCTTC. Protein product: CASSPPTSGGPHNEQFF.